This is a list of T cell receptor beta chains from one sample in a study of tumor-infiltrating lymphocytes in primary liver carcinoma. In TCRdb, the multiplex PCR reads were re-called with MiXCR into one record per CDR3 protein. The table includes about 100,000 distinct CDR3 sequences, 65% to 70% detected once. The sample comprised tumor-adjacent normal liver tissue. The receptors shown here come from a man in his forties or fifties with primary liver carcinoma and hepatitis B virus infection. CDR3s include the opening cysteine and the closing phenylalanine or tryptophan. A D gene is named only where the DNA matches it firmly. Clone sizes are given selectively: once, few, many, or a class where the clone is expanded.

D,V,size,J,CDR3,DNA
-,TRBV29-1,-,TRBJ2-5,CSVAGQHLETQYF,TGCAGCGTGGCGGGGCAGCATCTAGAGACCCAGTACTTC
-,TRBV14,-,TRBJ2-2,CASSFSRGAGELFF,TGTGCCAGCAGTTTCTCCCGGGGAGCCGGGGAGCTGTTTTTT
-,TRBV11-2,-,TRBJ2-1,CVSSPSRFYNEQFF,TGTGTCAGCAGCCCCTCCCGGTTCTACAATGAGCAGTTCTTC
TRBD1,TRBV11-1,once,TRBJ1-1,CASSLGQRNTEAFF,TGTGCCAGCAGTCTGGGACAGAGGAACACTGAAGCTTTCTTT
-,TRBV11-3,-,TRBJ2-7,CASSFGDGIYNEQYF,TGTGCCAGCAGCTTTGGGGACGGCATCTACAATGAGCAGTACTTC
TRBD1,TRBV25-1,many,TRBJ2-2,CASSEWTGELTGELFF,TGTGCCAGCAGTGAATGGACAGGGGAGCTCACCGGGGAGCTGTTTTTT
TRBD1,TRBV6-6,-,TRBJ2-3,CASSYDRATDSQYF,TGTGCCAGTAGTTACGACAGGGCCACAGATTCGCAGTATTTT
-,TRBV7-8,-,TRBJ2-2,CASSPSTGELFF,TGTGCCAGCAGCCCTTCTACCGGGGAGCTGTTTTTT
-,TRBV6-5,-,TRBJ2-5,CASYYSRGGVETQYF,TGTGCCAGCTATTACTCTCGGGGTGGGGTGGAGACCCAGTACTTC
TRBD2,TRBV11-2,-,TRBJ2-3,CASSSGTSRDAQYF,TGTGCCAGCAGCTCCGGGACTAGCAGAGATGCGCAGTATTTT
-,TRBV11-2,-,TRBJ2-1,CDSISAASGNEQFF,TGTGACAGCATCTCCGCTGCAAGCGGTAATGAGCAGTTCTTC
TRBD2,TRBV4-1,once,TRBJ2-3,CASNPSVGGSFGDTQYF,TGCGCCAGCAACCCGTCAGTCGGCGGGAGTTTTGGAGATACGCAGTATTTT
-,TRBV7-8,few,TRBJ2-2,CASSFAGLWTGELFF,TGTGCCAGCAGCTTTGCAGGTCTGTGGACCGGGGAGCTGTTTTTT
-,TRBV4-1,-,TRBJ2-2,CARSQGQGRELFF,TGCGCCAGGAGCCAAGGACAAGGCAGGGAACTGTTTTTT
-,TRBV12-3/TRBV12-4,-,TRBJ2-1,CGSSPLFNGHFF,TGTGGAAGCAGTCCTTTGTTCAATGGGCACTTCTTC
-,TRBV6-5,-,TRBJ2-5,CASSLGISVKTQYF,TGTGCCAGCAGCCTAGGGATTAGCGTGAAGACCCAGTACTTC
TRBD2,TRBV6-5,-,TRBJ2-7,CAIGLETSGPYEQYF,TGTGCCATCGGTCTCGAGACTAGCGGCCCCTACGAGCAGTACTTC
TRBD2,TRBV4-1,-,TRBJ2-1,CASSQVMRLAEVDNGQFF,TGCGCCAGCAGCCAAGTAATGAGACTAGCGGAAGTGGACAATGGGCAGTTCTTC
-,TRBV28,-,TRBJ1-5,CASNPGGFNQPHHF,TGTGCCAGCAACCCCGGCGGTTTCAATCAGCCCCATCATTTT
-,TRBV4-1,-,TRBJ2-1,CASSPTTGSYNEQFF,TGCGCCAGCAGCCCGACTACTGGGAGTTACAATGAGCAGTTCTTC
TRBD1,TRBV4-2,-,TRBJ1-1,CACSQGLQGGNTEAFF,TGTGCCTGCAGCCAAGGACTTCAGGGGGGGAACACTGAAGCTTTCTTT
-,TRBV12-3/TRBV12-4,once,TRBJ1-2,CASRHEGRGYTF,TGTGCCAGCAGACACGAGGGGCGTGGCTACACCTTC
-,TRBV5-4,-,TRBJ2-2,CASQPEIRERTGELFF,TGTGCCAGCCAGCCTGAAATCAGGGAGCGGACCGGGGAGCTGTTTTTT
TRBD1,TRBV29-1,-,TRBJ2-3,CSRDRDTHYF,TGCAGCAGGGACAGGGATACGCATTATTTT
-,TRBV6-5,many,TRBJ1-2,CAGSTLEGVDYGYTF,TGTGCCGGCAGTACGTTGGAAGGAGTCGACTATGGCTACACCTTC
-,TRBV5-1,many,TRBJ1-5,CASRRGEGQPQHF,TGCGCCAGCAGGAGGGGGGAGGGCCAGCCCCAGCATTTT
-,TRBV2,-,TRBJ1-5,CASSPQGSQSQHF,TGTGCCAGCAGTCCACAGGGCAGTCAGTCCCAGCATTTT
-,TRBV28,-,TRBJ2-1,CASRSGRAVAYIEQFF,TGTGCCAGCAGGTCGGGAAGGGCGGTGGCCTACATTGAGCAGTTCTTC
-,TRBV27,-,TRBJ2-7,CASGNEGGSDEQYF,TGTGCCAGCGGCAACGAGGGGGGAAGTGACGAGCAGTACTTC
TRBD1,TRBV11-2,medium-sized,TRBJ2-3,CASSERDRHTDTQYF,TGTGCCAGCAGCGAACGGGACAGGCACACAGATACGCAGTATTTT
-,TRBV5-1,few,TRBJ2-2,CASSRGTDSANTGELFF,TGCGCCAGCAGCCGAGGGACGGACTCCGCGAACACCGGGGAGCTGTTTTTT
-,TRBV6-1,many,TRBJ1-1,CASTQRTGDFTEAFF,TGTGCCAGCACCCAAAGGACCGGGGACTTCACTGAAGCTTTCTTT
-,TRBV11-2,-,TRBJ1-1,CASSHTGAEAFF,TGTGCTAGCAGCCACACCGGGGCTGAAGCTTTCTTT
-,TRBV6-1,-,TRBJ2-7,CASSEGQVDPSCEQYF,TGTGCCAGCAGCGAAGGCCAGGTAGATCCCTCCTGCGAGCAGTACTTC
TRBD2,TRBV11-1,-,TRBJ2-2,CASSLGLAGVKTGELFF,TGTGCCAGCAGCCTGGGACTAGCGGGAGTGAAGACCGGGGAGCTGTTTTTT
TRBD2,TRBV4-1,medium-sized,TRBJ2-1,CASSQSGTSGDNEQFF,TGCGCCAGCAGCCAATCCGGGACTAGCGGTGACAATGAGCAGTTCTTC
-,TRBV11-2,-,TRBJ2-7,CTSSLDFETPSSYDQYF,TGTACCAGCAGCTTAGACTTCGAGACACCCAGCTCCTACGATCAGTACTTC
TRBD2,TRBV29-1,-,TRBJ2-7,CSVGIAGEPYEQYF,TGCAGCGTTGGAATAGCGGGAGAGCCCTACGAGCAGTACTTC
TRBD2,TRBV5-8,many,TRBJ2-5,CASSFGFRTSGGRETQYF,TGTGCCAGCAGCTTCGGTTTCCGGACTAGCGGGGGGCGGGAGACCCAGTACTTC
-,TRBV11-2,-,TRBJ2-1,CASSWDRDDEQFF,TGTGCCAGCAGCTGGGATAGGGACGATGAGCAGTTCTTC
TRBD2,TRBV29-1,-,TRBJ2-7,CSVRQGGNEQYF,TGCAGCGTTCGTCAGGGAGGGAACGAGCAGTACTTC
TRBD2,TRBV11-2,-,TRBJ2-5,CASSDMTEAGETQCF,TGTGCCAGCAGCGACATGACAGAAGCGGGAGAGACCCAGTGCTTC
TRBD2,TRBV20-1,-,TRBJ2-3,CSAAGTSGREITDTQYF,TGCAGTGCCGCCGGGACTAGCGGGAGAGAAATCACAGATACGCAGTATTTT
TRBD2,TRBV7-3,many,TRBJ2-1,CASSLRGELAEYSSYNEQFF,TGTGCCAGCAGCTTAAGGGGCGAGCTAGCGGAATACAGCTCCTACAATGAGCAGTTCTTC
TRBD1,TRBV29-1,-,TRBJ1-2,CSVATLSDRGPNGYIF,TGCAGCGTCGCAACCCTATCGGATAGGGGGCCGAATGGCTACATCTTC
-,TRBV6-5,-,TRBJ2-3,CARSYSRHPTDTQYF,TGTGCCAGAAGTTACTCTCGACACCCCACAGATACGCAGTATTTT
-,TRBV4-1,many,TRBJ2-7,CASSQEEGERALYEQYF,TGCGCCAGCAGCCAAGAAGAAGGTGAGCGGGCCCTCTACGAGCAGTACTTC
-,TRBV28,-,TRBJ1-6,CASMGGLSPLHF,TGTGCCAGCATGGGAGGGCTATCACCCCTCCACTTT
-,TRBV4-1,few,TRBJ1-1,CASNHPQRLNTEAFF,TGCGCCAGCAACCACCCCCAGAGATTGAACACTGAAGCTTTCTTC